This TCR beta chain came from a study of T cells in women clearing cervical HPV infection. The germline V gene encodes CDR1 SNHLY and CDR2 FYNNEI. The CDR3 totals 15 residues. As regards this clone: The read ends 3 residues early relative to the CDR3; the germline J gene fills the gap.

The data were produced by immunoSEQ multiplex PCR, yet TCRdb's version contains in-frame clones alone and is incomplete. Recorded for this sample: tens of thousands of clones. The receptor was derived from a woman aged 18 to 75 with a cervical HPV16 infection that either progressed to CIN3+ or cleared (not recorded which). The sequenced material came from blood buffy coat. This sequence joins TRBV2 and TRBJ1-2; possible D gene TRBD1, 5 bases. Incomplete CDR3 DNA: TGTGCCAGCAGTGAAGGGGGGACTAGCGTGTACGAC. This translates into CASSEGGTSVYD. The whole CDR3 sequence is CASSEGGTSVYDYTF.